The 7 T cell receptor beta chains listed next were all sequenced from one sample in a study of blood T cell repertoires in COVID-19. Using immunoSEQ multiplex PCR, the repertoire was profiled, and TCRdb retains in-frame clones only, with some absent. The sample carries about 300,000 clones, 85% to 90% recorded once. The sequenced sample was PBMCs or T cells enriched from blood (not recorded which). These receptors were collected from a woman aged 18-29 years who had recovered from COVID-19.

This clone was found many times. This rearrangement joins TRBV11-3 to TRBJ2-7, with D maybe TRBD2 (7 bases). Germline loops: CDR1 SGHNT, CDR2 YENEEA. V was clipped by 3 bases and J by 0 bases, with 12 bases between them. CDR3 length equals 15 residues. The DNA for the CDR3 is TGTGCCAGCAGCTTGGGGGGGCGCAGCTCCTACGAGCAGTACTTC. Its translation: CASSLGGRSSYEQYF.

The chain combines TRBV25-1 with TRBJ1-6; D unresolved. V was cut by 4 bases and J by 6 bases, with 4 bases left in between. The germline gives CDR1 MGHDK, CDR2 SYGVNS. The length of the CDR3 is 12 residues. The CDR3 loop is CASSVINSPLHF. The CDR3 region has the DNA TGTGCCAGCAGTGTTATTAATTCACCCCTCCACTTT.

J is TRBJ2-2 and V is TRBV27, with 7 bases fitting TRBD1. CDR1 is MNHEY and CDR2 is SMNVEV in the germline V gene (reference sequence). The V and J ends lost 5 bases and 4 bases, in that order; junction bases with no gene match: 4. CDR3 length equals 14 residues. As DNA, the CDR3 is TGTGCCAGCAGTCATACAGGGGCCACCGGGGAGCTGTTTTTT. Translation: CASSHTGATGELFF.

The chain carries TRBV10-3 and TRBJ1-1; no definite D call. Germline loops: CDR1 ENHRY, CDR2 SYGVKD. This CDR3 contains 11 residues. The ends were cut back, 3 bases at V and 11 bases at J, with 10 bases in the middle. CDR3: CAISDGPGAFF. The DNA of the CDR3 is TGTGCCATCAGTGACGGACCGGGGGCTTTCTTT.

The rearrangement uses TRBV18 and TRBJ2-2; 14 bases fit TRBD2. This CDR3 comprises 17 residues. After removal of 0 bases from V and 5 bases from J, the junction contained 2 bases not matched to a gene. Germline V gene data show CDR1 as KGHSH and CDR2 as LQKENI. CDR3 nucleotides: TGTGCCAGCTCACCACCTGGGACTAGCGGGGGAACCGGGGAGCTGTTTTTT. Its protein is CASSPPGTSGGTGELFF. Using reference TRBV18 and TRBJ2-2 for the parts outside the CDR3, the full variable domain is NAGVMQNPRHLVRRRGQEARLRCSPMKGHSHVYWYRQLPEEGLKFMVYLQKENIIDESGMPKERFSAEFPKEGPSILRIQQVVRGDSAAYFCASSPPGTSGGTGELFFGEGSRLTVL.

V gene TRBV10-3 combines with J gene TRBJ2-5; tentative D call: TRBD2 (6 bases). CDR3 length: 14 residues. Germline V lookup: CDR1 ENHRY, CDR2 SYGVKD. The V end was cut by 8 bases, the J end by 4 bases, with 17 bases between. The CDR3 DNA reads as TGTGCCATCGCCCCGGACGGGAGCGGAGAGACCCAGTACTTC. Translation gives CAIAPDGSGETQYF.

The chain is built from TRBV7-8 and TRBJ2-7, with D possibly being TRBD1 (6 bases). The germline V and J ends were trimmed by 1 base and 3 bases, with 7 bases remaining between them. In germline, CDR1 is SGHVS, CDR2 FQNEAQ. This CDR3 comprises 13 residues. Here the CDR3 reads CASSLGDNYEQYF. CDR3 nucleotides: TGTGCCAGCAGCTTAGGGGACAACTACGAGCAGTACTTC.